This TCR beta chain was captured in a study of blood T cell repertoires in COVID-19. Whole-study context: Collection of acute and convalescent COVID-19 samples took place in the United States, Italy and Spain.

In the source study's methods: Nucleated cell counts were estimated from reference gene primer amplification. The method was immunoSEQ multiplex PCR; TCRdb's version includes in-frame clones alone and lacks a portion of them. That table is the source of V, J and clone size, and D and trimming were worked out from the DNA. The repertoire consists of about 120,000 clones, with approximately 82% occurring once and the leading ten covering less than 9%. Per the germline V gene, CDR1 is WSHSY and CDR2 is SAAADI. The V and J ends lost 7 bases and 0 bases respectively, with 14 bases between them. The CDR3 consists of 15 residues.

The V call is TRBV10-2, the J call TRBJ2-3; D is perhaps TRBD2 (6 bases). The source material was peripheral blood. The TCR was taken from a man aged 65-85 years with active or convalescent COVID-19. The CDR3 region is CASKEGPSSTDTQYF. The CDR3 bases are TGCGCCAGCAAGGAGGGCCCTTCTAGCACAGATACGCAGTATTTT.